This paragraph reports one TCR beta chain. The target antigen is unknown. This sample was included in a study of cytomegalovirus exposure and HLA in healthy donors. General study results and limits: In a later analysis, most CMV-associated TCR beta chains appeared HLA-restricted. Across HLA loci, a later analysis found differing TCR association rates, with DRB1 most and HLA-C fewest.

This CDR3 has 15 residues. J was trimmed by 6 bases and V by 1 base; bases with no gene match: 8. Germline V gene lookup returns CDR1 SQVTM and CDR2 ANQGSEA. Primers for the PCR totalled 60 Vbeta and 13 Jbeta. Method: immunoSEQ multiplex PCR; TCRdb's copy keeps in-frame clones and lacks some. The table shows about 89,000 clones, with 75% to 90% occurring only once. This receptor was obtained from a man aged 35 to 55 in good health and CMV-seropositive. The specimen was PBMCs. The chain combines TRBV29-1 with TRBJ1-1; 10 bases line up with TRBD1. CDR3 sequence reads: CSVEGTGGSFAEAFF. The CDR3 DNA is TGCAGCGTTGAAGGGACAGGGGGGAGCTTCGCTGAAGCTTTCTTT.